Listed below are T cell receptor beta chains from one sample, sequenced in a study of beta chain features in type 1 diabetes. Produced via immunoSEQ multiplex PCR; TCRdb's table is partial and in-frame only. The sample lists 150,000 to 200,000 clones, approximately 8% occurring once. Material for sequencing was central memory CD4+ T cells from blood. These receptors all stem from a middle-aged woman with type 1 diabetes. Both conserved end residues are part of each CDR3. Each record gives: CDR3 protein, CDR3 DNA, clone size, V gene, J gene, D gene. The D gene is left open where the match is weak. Rows give clone size only sometimes, using once, few, many, or a class for an expanded clone.

CASRQGNQPQHF	TGTGCCAGCAGACAGGGAAATCAGCCCCAGCATTTT	NA	TRBV6-5	TRBJ1-5	NA
CASSARLDRGGYEQYF	TGTGCCAGCAGCGCCCGACTTGACAGGGGGGGGTACGAGCAGTACTTC	few	TRBV9	TRBJ2-7	TRBD1
CASSLGNQNTEAFF	TGTGCCAGCAGCTTGGGCAACCAGAACACTGAAGCTTTCTTT	NA	TRBV7-8	TRBJ1-1	NA
CASSDPQGYGGYTF	TGTGCCAGCAGCGACCCACAGGGGTATGGTGGCTACACCTTC	few	TRBV9	TRBJ1-2	TRBD1
CASSPQSEVGEAFF	TGTGCCAGCTCACCACAGAGTGAGGTTGGTGAAGCTTTCTTT	few	TRBV18	TRBJ1-1	NA
CASSPGSPVDTQYF	TGTGCCAGCAGCCCCGGGTCCCCAGTGGATACGCAGTATTTT	NA	TRBV11-3	TRBJ2-3	NA
CSALTSGGPNEQFF	TGCAGCGCCCTGACTAGCGGGGGGCCCAATGAGCAGTTCTTC	few	TRBV29-1	TRBJ2-1	TRBD2
CASSLDPGTGESPLHF	TGTGCCAGCAGCTTGGACCCCGGGACAGGGGAATCACCCCTCCACTTT	NA	TRBV5-4	TRBJ1-6	TRBD1
CASSPPRQGVYEQYF	TGTGCCAGCTCACCACCGAGGCAGGGGGTCTACGAGCAGTACTTC	few	TRBV18	TRBJ2-7	TRBD1
CASSEQGLSSYNEQFF	TGTGCCAGCAGCGAGCAGGGTCTCAGCTCCTACAATGAGCAGTTCTTC	few	TRBV28	TRBJ2-1	NA
CASSPILLAGGRDTQYF	TGTGCCAGCAGCCCTATCCTACTAGCGGGGGGTCGGGATACGCAGTATTTT	NA	TRBV7-8	TRBJ2-3	TRBD2
CSVEEGGKNIQYF	TGCAGCGTTGAAGAAGGCGGTAAAAACATTCAGTACTTC	NA	TRBV29-1	TRBJ2-4	NA
CASSWPQGYYGYTF	TGTGCCAGCAGTTGGCCACAGGGATACTATGGCTACACCTTC	few	TRBV6-5	TRBJ1-2	NA
CASSSPNTRNTEAFF	TGTGCCAGCAGTTCCCCGAACACCCGGAACACTGAAGCTTTCTTT	NA	TRBV27	TRBJ1-1	NA
CASSQDIVGRSGNTIYF	TGTGCCAGCAGCCAAGATATAGTGGGGCGCTCTGGAAACACCATATATTTT	few	TRBV4-2	TRBJ1-3	NA
CASSRGGVGETQYF	TGTGCCAGCAGCCGCGGGGGGGTGGGCGAGACCCAGTACTTC	few	TRBV28	TRBJ2-5	TRBD2
CATSRSGRQGGWNTEAFF	TGTGCCACCAGCAGATCTGGTAGACAGGGCGGTTGGAACACTGAAGCTTTCTTT	few	TRBV15	TRBJ1-1	TRBD1
CASSSRQGETQYF	TGTGCCAGCAGCTCCCGACAGGGAGAGACCCAGTACTTC	NA	TRBV7-3	TRBJ2-5	TRBD1
CASSTQANNEQFF	TGTGCCAGTAGCACTCAGGCTAACAATGAGCAGTTCTTC	NA	TRBV19	TRBJ2-1	NA
CASTPGQGVGDTQYF	TGCGCCAGCACCCCTGGCCAGGGGGTTGGAGATACGCAGTATTTT	NA	TRBV5-1	TRBJ2-3	TRBD1
CASSLTEGYTF	TGTGCCAGCAGCTTGACAGAAGGCTACACCTTC	few	TRBV7-9	TRBJ1-2	NA
CASSEGTSETGEFF	TGTGCCAGCAGCGAAGGGACTAGCGAAACGGGGGAGTTCTTC	many	TRBV7-9	TRBJ2-1	TRBD2
CASSGGLQETQYF	TGCGCCAGCAGCGGGGGACTGCAAGAGACCCAGTACTTC	NA	TRBV5-1	TRBJ2-5	NA
CASSSSSYNEQFF	TGTGCCAGCAGCTCGTCTTCCTACAATGAGCAGTTCTTC	NA	TRBV7-3	TRBJ2-1	NA
CASSQDPGVPNSPLHF	TGCGCCAGCAGCCAAGACCCCGGGGTTCCTAATTCACCCCTCCACTTT	NA	TRBV4-1	TRBJ1-6	NA
CASSQGQWAGTVSNTIYF	TGCGCCAGCAGCCAAGGTCAATGGGCCGGGACAGTCAGTAACACCATATATTTT	few	TRBV4-3	TRBJ1-3	TRBD1
CATQPRSANEKLFF	TGTGCCACCCAACCACGGAGTGCTAATGAAAAACTGTTTTTT	NA	TRBV7-9	TRBJ1-4	NA
CASSVGSSNTEAFF	TGTGCCAGCAGCGTGGGGAGCTCGAACACTGAAGCTTTCTTT	NA	TRBV7-3	TRBJ1-1	NA
CASSVSSGTTYNEQFF	TGTGCCAGCAGCGTCTCCTCCGGGACAACATACAATGAGCAGTTCTTC	few	TRBV9	TRBJ2-1	NA
CASSAGQGNYGYTF	TGTGCCAGCAGCGCAGGACAGGGCAACTATGGCTACACCTTC	few	TRBV9	TRBJ1-2	TRBD1
CASSERLQVATEAFF	TGTGCCAGCAGTGAAAGGTTACAGGTCGCCACTGAAGCTTTCTTT	few	TRBV2	TRBJ1-1	NA
CASSLGRGGGYTF	TGTGCCAGCAGCTTAGGCAGAGGCGGCGGCTACACCTTC	few	TRBV7-2	TRBJ1-2	NA
CAISSSGSSNEQFF	TGTGCCATCAGTTCTAGCGGGAGTAGCAATGAGCAGTTCTTC	many	TRBV10-3	TRBJ2-1	TRBD2
CASTTLGTANTEAFF	TGCGCCAGCACCACTCTGGGGACAGCTAACACTGAAGCTTTCTTT	few	TRBV5-1	TRBJ1-1	TRBD1
CAWGVQGYQPQHF	TGTGCCTGGGGGGTACAGGGGTATCAGCCCCAGCATTTT	NA	TRBV30	TRBJ1-5	TRBD1
CASSFEGVNTEAFF	TGTGCCAGCAGCTTCGAAGGGGTCAACACTGAAGCTTTCTTT	NA	TRBV5-6	TRBJ1-1	NA
CASSLGRERDNTQYF	TGTGCCAGCAGCTTAGGTCGGGAGAGGGATAATACGCAGTATTTT	few	TRBV11-2	TRBJ2-3	NA
CASSLEGLSSTDTQYF	TGTGCCAGCAGCTTGGAGGGACTATCATCCACAGATACGCAGTATTTT	NA	TRBV5-6	TRBJ2-3	TRBD2
CASSLGDFRDDEQYF	TGCGCCAGCAGCTTGGGGGATTTCAGGGATGACGAGCAGTACTTC	NA	TRBV5-1	TRBJ2-7	NA
CASLTGGLDEQFF	TGTGCCAGTCTGACAGGGGGACTCGATGAGCAGTTCTTC	few	TRBV7-9	TRBJ2-1	TRBD1
CASSQDDSPNQPQHF	TGTGCCAGCAGCCAAGACGATAGCCCCAATCAGCCCCAGCATTTT	few	TRBV4-2	TRBJ1-5	NA
CASSLTGGERFNTGELFF	TGCGCCAGCAGCTTAACAGGGGGCGAAAGATTTAACACCGGGGAGCTGTTTTTT	few	TRBV5-1	TRBJ2-2	TRBD1
CASCRQGTEYEQYF	TGTGCCAGCTGCCGGCAGGGGACAGAGTACGAGCAGTACTTC	few	TRBV27	TRBJ2-7	TRBD1
CASSLSSFGGADEQFF	TGCGCCAGCAGCTTGAGTTCGTTTGGCGGGGCGGATGAGCAGTTCTTC	NA	TRBV5-1	TRBJ2-1	NA
CSVEDTAGTAEAFF	TGCAGCGTTGAAGATACGGCGGGCACCGCTGAAGCTTTCTTT	NA	TRBV29-1	TRBJ1-1	NA
CASSPRDRLDVTEAFF	TGTGCCAGCAGCCCGCGGGACAGATTGGATGTCACTGAAGCTTTCTTT	NA	TRBV7-8	TRBJ1-1	TRBD1
CASSPLRAGSYEQYF	TGTGCCAGCAGCCCCCTAAGGGCGGGAAGCTACGAGCAGTACTTC	few	TRBV7-2	TRBJ2-7	NA
CASSVSGRQQETQYF	TGTGCCAGCAGCGTCTCTGGGAGACAACAAGAGACCCAGTACTTC	few	TRBV9	TRBJ2-5	NA
CASSQGTGREQFF	TGCGCCAGCAGCCAAGGTACAGGCAGGGAGCAGTTCTTC	NA	TRBV5-4	TRBJ2-1	NA
CASNRDSASNEKLFF	TGCGCCAGCAACCGGGACAGCGCTTCTAATGAAAAACTGTTTTTT	NA	TRBV4-1	TRBJ1-4	TRBD1